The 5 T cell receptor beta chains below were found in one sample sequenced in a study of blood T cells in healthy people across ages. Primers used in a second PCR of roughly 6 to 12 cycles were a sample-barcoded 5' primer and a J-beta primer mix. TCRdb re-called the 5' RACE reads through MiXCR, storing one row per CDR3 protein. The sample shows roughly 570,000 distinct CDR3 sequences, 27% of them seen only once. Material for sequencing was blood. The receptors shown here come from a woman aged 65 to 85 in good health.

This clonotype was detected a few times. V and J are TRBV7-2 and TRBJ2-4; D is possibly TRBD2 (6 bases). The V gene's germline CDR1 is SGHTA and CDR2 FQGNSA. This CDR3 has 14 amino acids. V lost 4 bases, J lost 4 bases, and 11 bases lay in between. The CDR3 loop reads CASSSGTLKNIQYF. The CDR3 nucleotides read TGTGCCAGCAGCTCCGGGACTCTAAAAAACATTCAGTACTTC.

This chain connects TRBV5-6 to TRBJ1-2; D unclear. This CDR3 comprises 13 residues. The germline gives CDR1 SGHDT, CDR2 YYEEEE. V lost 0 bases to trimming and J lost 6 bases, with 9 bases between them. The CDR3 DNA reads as TGTGCCAGCAGCTTGGCAAGGGCCCATGGCTACACCTTC. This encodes CASSLARAHGYTF.

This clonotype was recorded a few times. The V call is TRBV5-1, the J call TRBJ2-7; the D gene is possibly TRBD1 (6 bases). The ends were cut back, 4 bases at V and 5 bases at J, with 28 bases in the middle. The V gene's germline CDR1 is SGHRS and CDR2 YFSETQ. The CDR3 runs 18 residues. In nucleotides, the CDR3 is TGCGCCAGCAGCCCCAGTCGACAGGACCTTATAAGGGGCCACGAGCAGTACTTC. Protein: CASSPSRQDLIRGHEQYF.

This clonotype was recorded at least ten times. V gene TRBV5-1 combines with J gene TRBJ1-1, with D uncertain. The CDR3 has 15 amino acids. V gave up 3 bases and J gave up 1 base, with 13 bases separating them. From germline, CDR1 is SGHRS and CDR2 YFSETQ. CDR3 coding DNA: TGCGCCAGCAGCTATTCTGGCACTACGAACACTGAAGCTTTCTTT. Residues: CASSYSGTTNTEAFF.

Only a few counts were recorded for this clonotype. In DNA form, the CDR3 reads TGTGCCAGCACCCTACTTGTCTATGGCTACACCTTC. Its protein product is CASTLLVYGYTF. The chain employs TRBV7-2 and TRBJ1-2; D gene ambiguous. Deletions cut 7 bases from V and 4 bases from J, with 10 bases between. The germline V gene encodes CDR1 SGHTA and CDR2 FQGNSA. The CDR3 length is 12 residues. Complete variable domain (other parts from reference TRBV7-2 and TRBJ1-2): GAGVSQSPSNKVTEKGKDVELRCDPISGHTALYWYRQSLGQGLEFLIYFQGNSAPDKSGLPSDRFSAERTGGSVSTLTIQRTQQEDSAVYLCASTLLVYGYTFGSGTRLTVV.